The TCR beta chain under discussion was sequenced for a study of blood T cells in healthy people across ages. General observations from the study: In older individuals, TCR beta diversity per million T cells was lower, falling roughly linearly with age. As naive T cell percentage varied, TCR beta diversity correlated strongly with it.

As concerns this clonotype: Antigen unknown.

Each sample had at least 7 million PBMCs isolated. A second PCR of roughly 7 to 11 cycles used a sample-barcoded 5' primer and a J-beta primer mix. From the 5' RACE reads, TCRdb called clonotypes with MiXCR, one entry per CDR3 protein. The sample records fewer than 2,000,000 distinct CDR3 sequences, about 31% being singletons. This TCR derives from a woman in her thirties in good health. Sequenced material: blood.

CDR3 DNA sequence: TGCAGCGTTGATAACTGGGTGAACACTGAAGCTTTCTTT. Protein product: CSVDNWVNTEAFF. This chain joins TRBV29-1 and TRBJ1-1; D unclear. The germline V gene encodes CDR1 SQVTM and CDR2 ANQGSEA. The CDR3 has 13 residues. V lost 3 bases to trimming and J lost 0 bases, with 8 bases between them.